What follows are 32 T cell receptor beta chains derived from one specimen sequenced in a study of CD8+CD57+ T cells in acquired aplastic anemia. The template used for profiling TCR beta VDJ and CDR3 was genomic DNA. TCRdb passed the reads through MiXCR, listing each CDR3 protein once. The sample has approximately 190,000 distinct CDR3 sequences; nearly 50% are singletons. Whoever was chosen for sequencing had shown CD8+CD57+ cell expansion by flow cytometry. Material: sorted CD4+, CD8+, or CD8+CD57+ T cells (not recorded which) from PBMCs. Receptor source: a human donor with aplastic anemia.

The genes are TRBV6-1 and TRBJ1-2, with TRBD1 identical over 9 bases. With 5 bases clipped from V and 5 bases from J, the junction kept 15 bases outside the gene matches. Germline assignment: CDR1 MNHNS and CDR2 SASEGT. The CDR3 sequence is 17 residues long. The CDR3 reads CASSLLDRGMAHYGYTF. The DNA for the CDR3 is TGTGCCAGCAGTCTCCTGGACAGGGGAATGGCACATTATGGCTACACCTTC.

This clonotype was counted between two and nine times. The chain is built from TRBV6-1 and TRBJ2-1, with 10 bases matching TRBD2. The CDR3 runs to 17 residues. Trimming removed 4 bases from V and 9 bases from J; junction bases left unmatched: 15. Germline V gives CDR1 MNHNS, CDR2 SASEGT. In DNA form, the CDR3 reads TGTGCCAGCAGTGGAGGGATGAGCGGGAGGGGCGATAGTGAGCAGTTCTTC. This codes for CASSGGMSGRGDSEQFF.

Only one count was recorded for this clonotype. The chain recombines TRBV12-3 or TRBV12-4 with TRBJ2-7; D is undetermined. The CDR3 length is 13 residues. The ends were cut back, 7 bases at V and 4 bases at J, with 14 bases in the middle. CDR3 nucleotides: TGTGCCAGCATAAGAAAGCCTCGATACGAGCAGTACTTC. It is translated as CASIRKPRYEQYF.

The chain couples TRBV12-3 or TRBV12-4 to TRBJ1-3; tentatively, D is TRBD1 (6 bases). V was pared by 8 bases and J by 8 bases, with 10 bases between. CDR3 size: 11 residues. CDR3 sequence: CASEGGYTIYF. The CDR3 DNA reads TGTGCCAGCGAGGGGGGATACACCATATATTTT.

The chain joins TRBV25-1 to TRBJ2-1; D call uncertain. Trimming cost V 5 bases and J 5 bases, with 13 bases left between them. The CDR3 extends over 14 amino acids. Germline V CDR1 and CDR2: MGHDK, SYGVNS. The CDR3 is CASSLIGSHNEQFF. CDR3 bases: TGTGCCAGCAGTCTTATCGGGTCCCACAATGAGCAGTTCTTC.

The chain's CDR3 is CASTQRGEGRAGELFF. The CDR3 DNA sequence: TGTGCCAGCACCCAACGGGGGGAGGGCCGCGCCGGGGAGCTGTTTTTT. This chain links TRBV9 with TRBJ2-2; 7 bases line up with TRBD2. From germline, CDR1 is SGDLS and CDR2 YYNGEE. V lost 6 bases, J lost 6 bases, and 14 bases stayed unmatched. CDR3 length equals 16 residues. Variable domain in full (rest from reference TRBV9 and TRBJ2-2): DSGVTQTPKHLITATGQRVTLRCSPRSGDLSVYWYQQSLDQGLQFLIQYYNGEERAKGNILERFSAQQFPDLHSELNLSSLELGDSALYFCASTQRGEGRAGELFFGEGSRLTVL.

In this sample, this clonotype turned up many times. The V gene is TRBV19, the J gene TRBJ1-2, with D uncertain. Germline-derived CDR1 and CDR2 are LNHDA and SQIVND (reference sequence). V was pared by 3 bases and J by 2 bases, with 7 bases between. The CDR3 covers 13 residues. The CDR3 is CASSMVGNYGYTF. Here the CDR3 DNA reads TGTGCCAGTAGTATGGTCGGAAACTATGGCTACACCTTC.

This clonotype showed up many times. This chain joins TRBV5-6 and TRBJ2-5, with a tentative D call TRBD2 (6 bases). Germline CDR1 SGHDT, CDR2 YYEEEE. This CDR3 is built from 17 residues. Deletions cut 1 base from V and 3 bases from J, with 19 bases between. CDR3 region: CASSLLLSVRREETQYF. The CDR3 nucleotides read TGTGCCAGCAGCTTGCTCCTAAGTGTTAGGAGGGAAGAGACCCAGTACTTC.

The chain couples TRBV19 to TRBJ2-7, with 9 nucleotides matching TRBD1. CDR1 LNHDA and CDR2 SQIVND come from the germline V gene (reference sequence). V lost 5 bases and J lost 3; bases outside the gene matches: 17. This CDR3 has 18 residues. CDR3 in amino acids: CASSCAWGTGWNCYEQYF. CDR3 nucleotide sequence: TGTGCCAGTAGTTGCGCGTGGGGGACAGGGTGGAACTGCTACGAGCAGTACTTC.

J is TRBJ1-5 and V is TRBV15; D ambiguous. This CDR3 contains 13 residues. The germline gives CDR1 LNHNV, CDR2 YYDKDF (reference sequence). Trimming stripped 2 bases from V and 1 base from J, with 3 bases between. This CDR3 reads CATSRRSNQPQHF. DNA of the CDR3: TGTGCCACCAGCAGACGGAGCAATCAGCCCCAGCATTTT.

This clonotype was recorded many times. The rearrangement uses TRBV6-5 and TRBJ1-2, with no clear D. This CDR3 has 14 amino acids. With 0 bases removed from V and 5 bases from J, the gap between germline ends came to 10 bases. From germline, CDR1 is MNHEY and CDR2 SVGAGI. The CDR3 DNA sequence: TGTGCCAGCAGTTACTCACGTGCGTTTTATGGCTACACCTTC. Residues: CASSYSRAFYGYTF.

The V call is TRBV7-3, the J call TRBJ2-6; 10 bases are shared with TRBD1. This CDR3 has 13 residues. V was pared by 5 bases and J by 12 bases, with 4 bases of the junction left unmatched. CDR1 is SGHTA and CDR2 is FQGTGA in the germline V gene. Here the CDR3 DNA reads TGTGCCAGCAGCATGGACAGGGGGACCGTCCTGACTTTC. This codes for CASSMDRGTVLTF. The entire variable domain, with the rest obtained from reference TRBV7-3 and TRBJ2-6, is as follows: GAGVSQTPSNKVTEKGKYVELRCDPISGHTALYWYRQSLGQGPEFLIYFQGTGAADDSGLPNDRFFAVRPEGSVSTLKIQRTERGDSAVYLCASSMDRGTVLTFGAGSRLTVL.

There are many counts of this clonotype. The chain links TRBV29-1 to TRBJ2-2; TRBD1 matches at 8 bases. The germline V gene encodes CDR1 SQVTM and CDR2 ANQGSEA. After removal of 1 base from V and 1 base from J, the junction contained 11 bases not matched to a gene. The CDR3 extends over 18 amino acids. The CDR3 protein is CSVEGHFGQGKNTGELFF. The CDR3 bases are TGCAGCGTTGAAGGGCACTTCGGACAGGGTAAGAACACCGGGGAGCTGTTTTTT.

CDR3 amino acids: CSVMGQWSSYEQYF. The DNA for the CDR3 is TGCAGCGTTATGGGACAGTGGAGCTCCTACGAGCAGTACTTC. The rearrangement joins TRBV29-1 to TRBJ2-7, with 7 bases matching TRBD1. In germline, CDR1 is SQVTM, CDR2 ANQGSEA. This CDR3 spans 14 amino acids. V lost 5 bases, J lost 0 bases, and 7 bases stayed unmatched.

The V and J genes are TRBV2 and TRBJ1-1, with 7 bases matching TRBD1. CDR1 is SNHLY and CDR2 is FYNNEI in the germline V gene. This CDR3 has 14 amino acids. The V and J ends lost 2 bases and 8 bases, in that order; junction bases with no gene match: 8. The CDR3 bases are TGTGCCAGCAGTGAAATGTCGCGGACAGGAGAAGCTTTCTTT. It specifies CASSEMSRTGEAFF. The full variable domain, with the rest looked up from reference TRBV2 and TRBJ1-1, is EPEVTQTPSHQVTQMGQEVILRCVPISNHLYFYWYRQILGQKVEFLVSFYNNEISEKSEIFDDQFSVERPDGSNFTLKIRSTKLEDSAMYFCASSEMSRTGEAFFGQGTRLTVV.

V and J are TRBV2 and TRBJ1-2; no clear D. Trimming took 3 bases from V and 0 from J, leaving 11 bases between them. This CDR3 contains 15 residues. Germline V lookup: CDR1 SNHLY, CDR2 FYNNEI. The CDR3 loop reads CASSDSATTNYGYTF. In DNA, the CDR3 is TGTGCCAGCAGTGATTCTGCGACAACTAACTATGGCTACACCTTC.

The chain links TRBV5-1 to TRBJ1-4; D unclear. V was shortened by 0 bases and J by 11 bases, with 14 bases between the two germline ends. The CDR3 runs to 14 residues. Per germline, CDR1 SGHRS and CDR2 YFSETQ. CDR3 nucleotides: TGCGCCAGCAGCTTGGAGGACGGCTCTACTAAACTGTTTTTT. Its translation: CASSLEDGSTKLFF.

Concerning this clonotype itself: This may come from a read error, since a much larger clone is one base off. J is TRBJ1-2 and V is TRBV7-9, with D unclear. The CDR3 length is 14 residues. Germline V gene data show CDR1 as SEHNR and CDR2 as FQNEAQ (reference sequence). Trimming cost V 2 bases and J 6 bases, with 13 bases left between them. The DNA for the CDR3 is TGTGCCAGCAGCTTAAAGATAGTCAACCATGGCTACACCTTC. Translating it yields CASSLKIVNHGYTF.

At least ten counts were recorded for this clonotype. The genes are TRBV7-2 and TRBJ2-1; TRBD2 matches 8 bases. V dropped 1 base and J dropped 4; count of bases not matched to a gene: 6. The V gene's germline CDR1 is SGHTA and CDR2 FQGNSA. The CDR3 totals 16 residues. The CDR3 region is CASSLGGLAGYNEQFF. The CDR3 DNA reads TGTGCCAGCAGCTTAGGCGGGCTAGCGGGTTACAATGAGCAGTTCTTC.

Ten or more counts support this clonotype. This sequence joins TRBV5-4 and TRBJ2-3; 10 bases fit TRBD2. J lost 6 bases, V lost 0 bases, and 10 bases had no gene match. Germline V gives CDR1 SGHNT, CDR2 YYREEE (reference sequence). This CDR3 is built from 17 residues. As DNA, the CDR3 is TGTGCCAGCAGCTTGGCCACGGTTAGCGGGAGGTCGGATACGCAGTATTTT. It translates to CASSLATVSGRSDTQYF.

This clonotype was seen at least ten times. Here the CDR3 reads CSARATGTGGQETQYF. In DNA, the CDR3 is TGCAGTGCTAGAGCGACCGGGACAGGGGGCCAAGAGACCCAGTACTTC. The chain combines TRBV20-1 with TRBJ2-5, with 11 bases that match TRBD1. This CDR3 comprises 16 residues. With V trimmed by 1 base and J by 1 base, 5 bases remained unmatched. The germline V gene has CDR1 DFQATT and CDR2 SNEGSKA (reference sequence).

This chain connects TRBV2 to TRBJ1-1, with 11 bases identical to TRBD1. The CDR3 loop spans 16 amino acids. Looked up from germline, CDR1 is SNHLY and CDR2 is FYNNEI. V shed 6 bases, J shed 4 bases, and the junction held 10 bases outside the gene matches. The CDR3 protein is CASRANRGTGGTEAFF. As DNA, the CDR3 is TGTGCCAGCAGAGCAAATCGGGGGACAGGGGGCACTGAAGCTTTCTTT.

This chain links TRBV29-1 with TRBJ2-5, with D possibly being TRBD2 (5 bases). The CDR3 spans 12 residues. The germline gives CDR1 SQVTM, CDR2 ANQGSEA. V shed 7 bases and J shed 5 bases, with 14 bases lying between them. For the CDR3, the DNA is TGCAGCGCGGTAGACGGCGGGGAGACCCAGTACTTC. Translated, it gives CSAVDGGETQYF.

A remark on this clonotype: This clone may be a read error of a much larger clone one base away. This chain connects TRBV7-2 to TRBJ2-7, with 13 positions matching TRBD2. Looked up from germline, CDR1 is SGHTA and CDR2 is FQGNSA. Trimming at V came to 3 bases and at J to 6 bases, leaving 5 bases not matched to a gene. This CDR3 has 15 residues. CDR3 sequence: CASSFGLAGATEQYF. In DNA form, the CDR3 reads TGTGCCAGCAGCTTTGGACTAGCGGGGGCTACCGAGCAGTACTTC.

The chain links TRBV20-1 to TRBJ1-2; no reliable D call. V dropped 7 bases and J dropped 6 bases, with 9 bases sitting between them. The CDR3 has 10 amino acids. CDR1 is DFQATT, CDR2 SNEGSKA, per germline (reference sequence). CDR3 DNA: TGCAGTGTCGCAACTGATGGCTACACCTTC. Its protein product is CSVATDGYTF.

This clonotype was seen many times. The CDR3 region has the DNA TGTGCCACCAGCAGACGGGGTCAGAAACACCTTGAGCAGTTCTTC. Amino acid sequence: CATSRRGQKHLEQFF. The chain has TRBV15 and TRBJ2-1; TRBD2 might be the D (5 bases). The CDR3 spans 15 residues. V dropped 2 bases and J dropped 9 bases, with 17 bases sitting between them. Germline V gene lookup returns CDR1 LNHNV and CDR2 YYDKDF (reference sequence).

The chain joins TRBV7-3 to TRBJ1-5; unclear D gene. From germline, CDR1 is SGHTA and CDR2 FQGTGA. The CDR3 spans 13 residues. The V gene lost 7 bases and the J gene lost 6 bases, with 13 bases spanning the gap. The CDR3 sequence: CASNDGLGQPQHF. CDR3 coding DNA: TGTGCCAGCAATGATGGGTTAGGTCAGCCCCAGCATTTT. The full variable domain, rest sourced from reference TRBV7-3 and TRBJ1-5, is GAGVSQTPSNKVTEKGKYVELRCDPISGHTALYWYRQSLGQGPEFLIYFQGTGAADDSGLPNDRFFAVRPEGSVSTLKIQRTERGDSAVYLCASNDGLGQPQHFGDGTRLSIL.

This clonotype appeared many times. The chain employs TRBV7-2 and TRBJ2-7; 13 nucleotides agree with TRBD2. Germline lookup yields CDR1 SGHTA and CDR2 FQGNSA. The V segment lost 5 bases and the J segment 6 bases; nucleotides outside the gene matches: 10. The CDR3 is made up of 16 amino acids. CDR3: CASSPGLAGFGPEQYF. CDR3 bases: TGTGCCAGCAGCCCGGGACTAGCGGGGTTCGGTCCCGAGCAGTACTTC.

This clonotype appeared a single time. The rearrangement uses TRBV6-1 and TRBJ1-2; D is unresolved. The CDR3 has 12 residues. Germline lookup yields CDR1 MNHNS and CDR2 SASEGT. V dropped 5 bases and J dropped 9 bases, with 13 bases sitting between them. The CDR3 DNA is TGTGCCAGCAGTAGTCCCTCGATGCGCTACACCTTC. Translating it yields CASSSPSMRYTF.

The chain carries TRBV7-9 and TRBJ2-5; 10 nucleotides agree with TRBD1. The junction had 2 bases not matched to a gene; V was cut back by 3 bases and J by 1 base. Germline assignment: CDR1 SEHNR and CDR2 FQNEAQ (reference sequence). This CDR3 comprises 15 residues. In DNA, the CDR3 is TGTGCCAGCAGCTTGACAGGGGGCTTCCAAGAGACCCAGTACTTC. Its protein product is CASSLTGGFQETQYF.

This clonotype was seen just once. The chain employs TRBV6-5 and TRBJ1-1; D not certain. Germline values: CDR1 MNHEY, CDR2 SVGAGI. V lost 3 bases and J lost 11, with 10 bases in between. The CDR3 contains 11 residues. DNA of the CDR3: TGTGCCAGCAGTTATGGGCCATACGCTTTCTTT. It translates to CASSYGPYAFF.

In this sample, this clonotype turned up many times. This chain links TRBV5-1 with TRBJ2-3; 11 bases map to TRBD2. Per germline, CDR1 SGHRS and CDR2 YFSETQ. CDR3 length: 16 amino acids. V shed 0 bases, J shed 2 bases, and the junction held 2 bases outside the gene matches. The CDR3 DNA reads TGCGCCAGCAGCTTGGGACTAGCGGGATCCACAGATACGCAGTATTTT. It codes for CASSLGLAGSTDTQYF. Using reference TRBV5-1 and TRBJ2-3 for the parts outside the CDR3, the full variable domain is KAGVTQTPRYLIKTRGQQVTLSCSPISGHRSVSWYQQTPGQGLQFLFEYFSETQRNKGNFPGRFSGRQFSNSRSEMNVSTLELGDSALYLCASSLGLAGSTDTQYFGPGTRLTVL.